This TCR beta chain stems from a study of blood T cell repertoires in COVID-19. Clones were read by immunoSEQ multiplex PCR, and TCRdb kept only the in-frame ones, dropping some. The sample comprises about 320,000 clones, approximately 85% of which are singletons, and about 7% rests with the top ten. The V gene lost 1 base and the J gene lost 8 bases, with 10 bases spanning the gap. Per germline, CDR1 MRHNA and CDR2 SNTAGT. The CDR3 length is 13 residues. The rearrangement joins TRBV6-4 to TRBJ2-3; D perhaps matches TRBD2 (5 bases). Sequencing used peripheral blood. This TCR came from a human donor in a cohort sampled during active COVID-19. CDR3 coding DNA: TGTGCCAGCAGTGACTTGAGAGCGGCTACGCAGTATTTT. The encoded protein is CASSDLRAATQYF.